Sequencing of this T cell receptor beta chain was carried out in a study of T cell responses to AZD1222 COVID-19 vaccine. Regarding this clone: Its antigen is as yet unknown.

Profiling relied on immunoSEQ multiplex PCR, and the TCRdb table lists in-frame clones only, not all of them. The sample has around 120,000 clones; around 90% are singletons. Findings and caveats of the study: Just 6 or 7 AZD1222 recipients were seropositive at baseline.

Sequencing used peripheral blood, obtained 28 days after the second AZD1222 dose. The sequence was collected from an adult who received the AZD1222 COVID-19 vaccine.

For the CDR3, the DNA is TGTGCCAGCAGTGGGACAGGGGAAACAGATACGCAGTATTTT. This gives the protein CASSGTGETDTQYF. The rearrangement joins TRBV6-2 or TRBV6-3 to TRBJ2-3, with TRBD1 matching over 10 bases. Germline CDR1 MNHEY, CDR2 SVGEGT. CDR3 length: 14 residues. After removal of 5 bases from V and 3 bases from J, the junction contained 2 bases not matched to a gene.